Below are 26 T cell receptor beta chains sequenced from a single sample in a study of cytomegalovirus exposure and HLA in healthy donors. Use of 60 Vbeta and 13 Jbeta primers characterized the PCR. The method was immunoSEQ multiplex PCR; TCRdb's version includes in-frame clones alone and lacks a portion of them. The repertoire consists of some 200,000 clones, with roughly 90% occurring once and the leading ten covering 1%. Sequencing was done on a sample of PBMCs. The receptor source for this set is a woman under 30 in good health and CMV-seronegative.

V usage is TRBV4-2 and J usage is TRBJ1-6; perhaps TRBD1 as D (6 bases). V lost 2 bases and J lost 9, with 11 bases in between. The CDR3 extends over 14 amino acids. Germline loops: CDR1 LGHNA, CDR2 YNFKEQ. CDR3 residues: CASSQKDSSSPLHF. The CDR3 coding sequence is TGTGCCAGCAGCCAAAAGGACAGTTCTTCACCCCTCCACTTT.

Comments on this clone: One end of the junction does not line up with germline, which may come from a read error. The chain combines TRBV7-2 with TRBJ1-1, with D unclear. In germline, CDR1 is SGHTA, CDR2 FQGNSA. This CDR3 has 15 amino acids. The CDR3: CASSLNGPGVTEAFF. The CDR3, as DNA: TGTGCTAGCAGCTTAAATGGTCCCGGGGTGACTGAAGCTTTCTTT.

The genes are TRBV10-3 and TRBJ1-3; 7 nucleotides align to TRBD1. Trimming took 0 bases from V and 5 from J; bases not matched to a gene: 10. CDR1 is ENHRY, CDR2 SYGVKD, per germline. The CDR3 runs to 17 residues. The CDR3 region is CAISESILQGRRNTIYF. The CDR3 DNA reads TGTGCCATCAGTGAGTCGATCCTACAGGGGAGGAGAAACACCATATATTTT.

V and J are TRBV7-9 and TRBJ1-2; weak D call: TRBD1 (5 bases). The germline V gene encodes CDR1 SEHNR and CDR2 FQNEAQ (reference sequence). The ends were cut back, 0 bases at V and 5 bases at J, with 7 bases in the middle. The CDR3 is made up of 13 amino acids. The CDR3 protein is CASSLAGTYGYTF. CDR3 in DNA: TGTGCCAGCAGCTTAGCCGGGACTTATGGCTACACCTTC.

V and J are TRBV5-1 and TRBJ2-2; 14 positions match TRBD2. Germline lookup yields CDR1 SGHRS and CDR2 YFSETQ. V gave up 2 bases and J gave up 7 bases; unmatched junction bases: 7. The CDR3 spans 17 residues. CDR3 nucleotide sequence: TGCGCCAGCAGCTTACCGGGACTAGCGGGAGTTAGCGGGGAGCTGTTTTTT. It yields the protein CASSLPGLAGVSGELFF.

The chain employs TRBV5-4 and TRBJ2-1; D possibly corresponds to TRBD2 (5 bases). This CDR3 spans 15 amino acids. Trimming pared 4 bases from V and 4 bases from J, leaving 15 bases between. CDR1 is SGHNT, CDR2 YYREEE, per germline (reference sequence). The DNA for the CDR3 is TGTGCCAGCAGCCCCGGGGTATACGATTACAATGAGCAGTTCTTC. Protein product: CASSPGVYDYNEQFF.

The chain combines TRBV7-2 with TRBJ2-5, with TRBD2 as a possible D gene (6 bases). The V gene lost 1 base and the J gene lost 5 bases, with 14 bases spanning the gap. CDR1 and CDR2 from the germline V gene are SGHTA and FQGNSA. The CDR3 runs 15 residues. This chain's CDR3 is CASSLGLGGGETQYF. The DNA for the CDR3 is TGTGCCAGCAGCTTAGGATTGGGGGGAGGTGAGACCCAGTACTTC.

The gene calls are TRBV10-3 and TRBJ2-7; 9 nucleotides align to TRBD2. The CDR3 extends over 16 amino acids. Looked up from germline, CDR1 is ENHRY and CDR2 is SYGVKD. Trimming cost V 4 bases and J 3 bases; bases outside gene matches: 10. The CDR3 protein is CAISGIERGAFYEQYF. The DNA of the CDR3 is TGTGCCATCAGTGGGATTGAGCGGGGGGCTTTCTACGAGCAGTACTTC.

The chain couples TRBV7-2 to TRBJ2-5; D possibly corresponds to TRBD2 (6 bases). The CDR3 runs to 14 residues. Per the germline V gene, CDR1 is SGHTA and CDR2 is FQGNSA. The V end was cut by 1 base, the J end by 7 bases, with 13 bases between. CDR3 nucleotides: TGTGCCAGCAGCTTAGGCGGGCGGGATGTGACCCAGTACTTC. It yields the protein CASSLGGRDVTQYF.

The chain has TRBV7-9 and TRBJ1-2, with 8 bases matching TRBD1. Germline lookup yields CDR1 SEHNR and CDR2 FQNEAQ (reference sequence). V shed 5 bases and J 4 bases; nucleotides not matched to a gene: 6. The CDR3 has 14 residues. In DNA, the CDR3 is TGTGCCAGCAGCACCGGACAGGGCGCCTATGGCTACACCTTC. Translating gives CASSTGQGAYGYTF.

The genes are TRBV9 and TRBJ1-1; D unclear. The CDR3 covers 13 residues. Germline-derived CDR1 and CDR2 are SGDLS and YYNGEE. Trimming removed 7 bases at V and 2 bases at J, with 12 bases between. The CDR3 bases are TGTGCCAGCGCTGGCGGATCAAACACTGAAGCTTTCTTT. Protein: CASAGGSNTEAFF.

The rearrangement links TRBV2 to TRBJ2-3, with 7 bases matching TRBD2. After removal of 6 bases from V and 6 bases from J, the junction contained 9 bases not matched to a gene. The CDR3 consists of 14 residues. Germline V gives CDR1 SNHLY, CDR2 FYNNEI. The DNA for the CDR3 is TGTGCCAGCAGGGGGGACTACGTGCAGGATACGCAGTATTTT. Encoded protein: CASRGDYVQDTQYF. Drawing the rest from reference TRBV2 and TRBJ2-3, the complete variable domain is EPEVTQTPSHQVTQMGQEVILRCVPISNHLYFYWYRQILGQKVEFLVSFYNNEISEKSEIFDDQFSVERPDGSNFTLKIRSTKLEDSAMYFCASRGDYVQDTQYFGPGTRLTVL.

The chain links TRBV6-5 to TRBJ1-2; the match to TRBD1 covers 7 bases. The CDR3 length is 15 residues. Germline loops: CDR1 MNHEY, CDR2 SVGAGI. V shed 8 bases, J shed 7 bases, and the junction held 16 bases outside the gene matches. The CDR3 coding sequence is TGTGCCAGCTGTCCGTGGGACAGAGGCCGGGGTGGCTACACCTTC. It is translated as CASCPWDRGRGGYTF.

This sequence joins TRBV18 and TRBJ1-1; 7 bases match TRBD1. The CDR3 totals 14 residues. V shed 3 bases, J shed 4 bases, and the junction held 5 bases outside the gene matches. CDR1 KGHSH and CDR2 LQKENI come from the germline V gene. CDR3 protein: CASSPPGQSTEAFF. The CDR3 DNA sequence: TGTGCCAGCTCACCGCCGGGACAGAGCACTGAAGCTTTCTTT.

This clone appeared a single time. The chain employs TRBV29-1 and TRBJ2-1, with a possible D match to TRBD1 (6 bases). From germline, CDR1 is SQVTM and CDR2 ANQGSEA. This CDR3 is 15 amino acids long. Deletions cut 4 bases from V and 2 bases from J, with 15 bases between. The CDR3 reads CSVAPENRAYNEQFF. The CDR3 nucleotides are TGCAGCGTTGCTCCGGAAAACAGGGCCTACAATGAGCAGTTCTTC.

The table lists this clone with a few counts. This chain connects TRBV10-3 to TRBJ2-7, with TRBD2 identical over 9 bases. The CDR3 is made up of 14 amino acids. Trimming took 2 bases from V and 3 from J; bases not matched to a gene: 2. Germline CDR1 is ENHRY and CDR2 is SYGVKD. The CDR3 nucleotides read TGTGCCATCAGTGAGGTAGCGGGAGTCTACGAGCAGTACTTC. It translates to CAISEVAGVYEQYF.

CDR3 bases: TGTGCCAGCAGCGTTACAGGGAGATCCTACAACACTGAAGCTTTCTTT. The encoded protein is CASSVTGRSYNTEAFF. The chain couples TRBV7-2 to TRBJ1-1; maybe TRBD1 (6 bases). V was cut by 5 bases and J by 2 bases, with 18 bases left in between. This CDR3 spans 16 amino acids. Germline V gene lookup returns CDR1 SGHTA and CDR2 FQGNSA.

This sequence joins TRBV19 and TRBJ1-4; possibly TRBD1 for D (6 bases). The CDR3 spans 14 residues. Trimming took 3 bases from V and 8 from J, leaving 13 bases between them. The germline V gene encodes CDR1 LNHDA and CDR2 SQIVND (reference sequence). CDR3 in DNA: TGTGCCAGTAGTATTGGACAGTTTCGAGAAAAACTGTTTTTT. This sequence encodes CASSIGQFREKLFF.

The chain carries TRBV25-1 and TRBJ2-5, with D perhaps matching TRBD1 (5 bases). With the DNA end fitting TRBJ2-7 better, the J assignment may be wrong. Germline loops: CDR1 MGHDK, CDR2 SYGVNS. The CDR3 covers 15 residues. The CDR3 DNA follows: TGTGCCAGCAGTGAATGGGAACAGGTGGGCAACGAGCAGTACTTC. Amino acids: CASSEWEQVGNEQYF.

This rearrangement joins TRBV19 to TRBJ1-2; weak D call: TRBD1 (5 bases). The CDR3 is 15 amino acids. Germline-derived CDR1 and CDR2 are LNHDA and SQIVND (reference sequence). The V gene lost 7 bases and the J gene lost 3 bases, with 18 bases spanning the gap. The CDR3 is CASTKGPAGHYGYTF. The CDR3 DNA follows: TGTGCCAGTACCAAAGGGCCGGCAGGGCACTATGGCTACACCTTC.

The chain uses TRBV5-1 and TRBJ2-1; 10 bases line up with TRBD2. Germline lookup yields CDR1 SGHRS and CDR2 YFSETQ. The CDR3 covers 15 residues. V lost 4 bases, J lost 4 bases, and 5 bases stayed unmatched. CDR3 coding DNA: TGCGCCAGCAGCCGTCTAGCGGGAGCTTACAATGAGCAGTTCTTC. Translated, it gives CASSRLAGAYNEQFF.

The V gene is TRBV7-7, the J gene TRBJ2-5, with 14 nucleotides matching TRBD2. The length of the CDR3 is 17 residues. The J segment lost 2 bases and the V segment lost 9 bases, leaving 11 bases of the junction unmatched. Germline lookup yields CDR1 SSHAT and CDR2 FNYEAQ (reference sequence). The CDR3: CARPGLAGGPLQETQYF. Written as DNA, the CDR3 is TGTGCCAGACCCGGACTAGCGGGAGGACCCCTACAAGAGACCCAGTACTTC.

The chain employs TRBV27 and TRBJ1-3; D might be TRBD1 (5 bases). The V gene lost 6 bases and the J gene lost 2 bases, with 11 bases spanning the gap. Germline V gene sequence: CDR1 MNHEY, CDR2 SMNVEV (reference sequence). This CDR3 has 14 amino acids. Here the CDR3 reads CASRDGGAGNTIYF. CDR3 bases: TGTGCCAGCAGAGACGGGGGGGCTGGAAACACCATATATTTT.

V gene TRBV5-1 combines with J gene TRBJ1-2, with D possibly being TRBD1 (5 bases). V lost 0 bases and J lost 6, with 15 bases in between. Germline-derived CDR1 and CDR2 are SGHRS and YFSETQ. The CDR3 has 15 amino acids. DNA for the CDR3: TGCGCCAGCAGCTTGGCAGGGTCCCCTACTCATGGCTACACCTTC. The encoded protein is CASSLAGSPTHGYTF.

The chain joins TRBV27 to TRBJ1-1, with D maybe TRBD1 (6 bases). The CDR3 totals 15 residues. Germline values: CDR1 MNHEY, CDR2 SMNVEV (reference sequence). The germline V and J ends were trimmed by 2 bases and 3 bases, with 13 bases remaining between them. The chain's CDR3 is CASSLEGGRHTEAFF. CDR3 coding DNA: TGTGCCAGCAGTTTAGAGGGGGGGCGGCACACTGAAGCTTTCTTT.

This chain uses TRBV18 with TRBJ1-4; TRBD1 is a possible D gene (6 bases). Trimming took 4 bases from V and 0 from J, leaving 15 bases between them. The CDR3 covers 17 residues. Germline assignment: CDR1 KGHSH and CDR2 LQKENI. The CDR3 DNA reads TGTGCCAGCTCACACAACACAGGGTTATCAACTAATGAAAAACTGTTTTTT. Its protein is CASSHNTGLSTNEKLFF.